The clone carrying this TCR beta chain was detected ten times or more. The library was prepared for alpha chains; this beta chain is a stray read, so its frequency means little. Germline CDR1 reads DFQATT; CDR2 reads SNEGSKA (reference sequence). The CDR3 loop spans 14 amino acids. The ends were cut back, 2 bases at V and 6 bases at J, with 13 bases in the middle. The data stem from a study of spatial heterogeneity in lung cancer. Time point described: sample taken at primary tumor resection. Sequencing of whole RNA from tumor, nontumor lung or frozen PBMC involved no sorting. Donation came from about 72 patients with untreated early-stage non-small cell lung cancer. MiXCR, applied by TCRdb to the 5' RACE reads, yields one record per CDR3 protein. The sample gives 11,000 or so distinct CDR3 sequences, roughly 3.5% of which show up once; 52% is in the top ten.

This TCR derives from a female donor with early-stage non-small cell lung cancer. This specimen was PBMCs, taken at surgery. This chain joins TRBV20-1 and TRBJ2-2; D not certain. CDR3 amino acids: CSARTPLGSGELFF. CDR3 in DNA: TGCAGTGCTAGAACTCCGTTGGGGTCCGGGGAGCTGTTTTTT.